The 27 T cell receptor beta chains reported below all come from one sample, sequenced in a study of vaccination effects on CD4 cells after COVID-19. Pools of viral peptides were used by the ViraFEST assay to expand antigen-specific CD4+ T cells ahead of sequencing. The culture ran for nine to ten days, and then CD4+ T cells were isolated. The assay was immunoSEQ multiplex PCR, and TCRdb's table has in-frame clones only and misses some. The sample includes about 79,000 clones, around 70% of them seen just once. The antigens of these receptors remain unknown. The sequencing here drew on CD4+ T cells from PBMCs cultured with HCoV-229E spike peptides, taken before COVID-19 vaccination. These receptors were collected from a human donor who received a COVID-19 vaccine.

The J gene is TRBJ2-5, the V gene TRBV3-1 (or the pseudogene TRBV3-2); D remains ambiguous. The CDR3 is 15 amino acids. Per germline, CDR1 LGHDT and CDR2 YNNKEL (reference sequence). V was trimmed by 0 bases and J by 3 bases, leaving 11 bases between them. CDR3 bases: TGTGCCAGCAGCCAAGAGGGTTCGTTCAAAGAGACCCAGTACTTC. This codes for CASSQEGSFKETQYF.

V usage is TRBV18 and J usage is TRBJ1-2; maybe TRBD1 (6 bases). Germline V gene lookup returns CDR1 KGHSH and CDR2 LQKENI. The CDR3 spans 15 residues. Trimming removed 2 bases from V and 6 bases from J, with 16 bases in between. The CDR3: CASSPILTGYDGYTF. In DNA, the CDR3 is TGTGCCAGCTCACCAATACTAACAGGGTACGATGGCTACACCTTC. Supplemented by reference TRBV18 and TRBJ1-2, the full variable domain reads NAGVMQNPRHLVRRRGQEARLRCSPMKGHSHVYWYRQLPEEGLKFMVYLQKENIIDESGMPKERFSAEFPKEGPSILRIQQVVRGDSAAYFCASSPILTGYDGYTFGSGTRLTVV.

This clone has only a few counts. The chain has TRBV5-1 and TRBJ1-5; D gene uncertain. The CDR3 runs 16 residues. CDR1 SGHRS and CDR2 YFSETQ come from the germline V gene. Deletions cut 0 bases from V and 0 bases from J, with 10 bases between. The CDR3 is CASSLDGSYSNQPQHF. The CDR3 DNA is TGCGCCAGCAGCTTGGATGGAAGTTATAGCAATCAGCCCCAGCATTTT.

As for this clone: Other DNA sequences within the sample encode an identical CDR3. V gene TRBV7-2 combines with J gene TRBJ2-7; 10 nucleotides line up with TRBD2. Germline values: CDR1 SGHTA, CDR2 FQGNSA. The V gene end was trimmed by 0 bases and the J gene end by 2 bases; junction bases not matched to a gene: 1. There are 15 residues in the CDR3. The CDR3 loop reads CASSLAAGGPYEQYV. In DNA form, the CDR3 reads TGTGCCAGCAGCTTAGCAGCGGGGGGGCCCTACGAGCAGTACGTC.

The chain recombines TRBV7-3 with TRBJ2-1; 7 bases fit TRBD1. V dropped 2 bases and J dropped 6; count of bases not matched to a gene: 10. Germline CDR1 SGHTA, CDR2 FQGTGA. The CDR3 consists of 16 residues. CDR3 residues: CASSLLVTGTANEQFF. CDR3 coding DNA: TGTGCCAGCAGCTTACTCGTGACAGGGACGGCCAATGAGCAGTTCTTC. The complete variable domain, with remaining parts taken from reference TRBV7-3 and TRBJ2-1, reads GAGVSQTPSNKVTEKGKYVELRCDPISGHTALYWYRQSLGQGPEFLIYFQGTGAADDSGLPNDRFFAVRPEGSVSTLKIQRTERGDSAVYLCASSLLVTGTANEQFFGPGTRLTVL.

The chain is built from TRBV7-9 and TRBJ2-5, with TRBD1 matching 9 bases. The germline V gene has CDR1 SEHNR and CDR2 FQNEAQ (reference sequence). The CDR3 spans 16 residues. V lost 3 bases and J lost 1; bases outside the gene matches: 6. In DNA form, the CDR3 reads TGTGCCAGCAGCTTGGGGACAGGGAATCGCCAAGAGACCCAGTACTTC. This gives the protein CASSLGTGNRQETQYF.

This clone showed up just once. The chain uses TRBV5-5 and TRBJ2-1; perhaps TRBD2 as D (5 bases). The CDR3 loop spans 15 amino acids. The germline gives CDR1 SGHKS, CDR2 YYEKEE (reference sequence). V was pared by 2 bases and J by 5 bases, with 14 bases between. The CDR3 protein is CASSFSSQRDNEQFF. CDR3 bases: TGTGCCAGCAGCTTTTCCTCGCAGAGGGACAATGAGCAGTTCTTC.

The CDR3 protein is CATSEAGRGDDIQYF. The CDR3 coding sequence is TGTGCCACCAGTGAGGCGGGACGGGGCGATGACATTCAGTACTTC. V and J are TRBV24-1 and TRBJ2-4; D perhaps matches TRBD2 (6 bases). Per the germline V gene, CDR1 is KGHDR and CDR2 is SFDVKD. The CDR3 length is 15 residues. The germline V and J ends were trimmed by 4 bases and 8 bases, with 17 bases remaining between them.

This chain joins TRBV30 and TRBJ1-2; the D is unclear. V was shortened by 5 bases and J by 5 bases, with 21 bases between the two germline ends. Germline V gene data show CDR1 as GTSNPN and CDR2 as SVGIG (reference sequence). This CDR3 has 15 amino acids. CDR3 loop: CAWGPYGSTGYGYTF. CDR3 nucleotide sequence: TGTGCCTGGGGACCGTACGGCAGCACCGGTTATGGCTACACCTTC.

The rearrangement joins TRBV5-1 to TRBJ2-1, with 10 nucleotides matching TRBD2. CDR3 length equals 16 residues. CDR1 and CDR2 (germline): SGHRS, YFSETQ. V gave up 1 base and J gave up 10 bases; unmatched junction bases: 11. The CDR3 DNA reads TGCGCCAGCAGCTTGCTACCTAGCGGGGGTGCGGGGGAGCAGTTCTTC. This gives the protein CASSLLPSGGAGEQFF.

This chain joins TRBV9 and TRBJ2-2; D possibly corresponds to TRBD2 (5 bases). Trimming took off 4 bases at V and 4 bases at J, with 20 bases between the two ends. Germline V lookup: CDR1 SGDLS, CDR2 YYNGEE. This CDR3 region has 17 residues. CDR3 DNA: TGTGCCAGCAGCCTTAGCCCTAACGGACTCCTCACCGGGGAGCTGTTTTTT. Protein sequence: CASSLSPNGLLTGELFF. Full variable domain (outside the CDR3, taken from reference TRBV9 and TRBJ2-2): DSGVTQTPKHLITATGQRVTLRCSPRSGDLSVYWYQQSLDQGLQFLIQYYNGEERAKGNILERFSAQQFPDLHSELNLSSLELGDSALYFCASSLSPNGLLTGELFFGEGSRLTVL.

CDR3 bases: TGCGCCAGCAGCCGGGGGGATACGCAGTATTTT. Residues: CASSRGDTQYF. The chain couples TRBV4-1 to TRBJ2-3; D possibly uses TRBD1 or TRBD2 (5 bases each). V was trimmed by 4 bases and J by 6 bases, leaving 5 bases between them. Germline CDR1 and CDR2: MGHRA and YSYEKL. The CDR3 runs to 11 residues.

The rearrangement joins TRBV9 to TRBJ2-3, with 9 bases that match TRBD2. CDR1 SGDLS and CDR2 YYNGEE come from the germline V gene. The CDR3 sequence is 16 residues long. Trimming cost V 4 bases and J 1 base; bases outside gene matches: 7. The CDR3 spells CASSSVWTSGTDTQYF. The CDR3 coding sequence is TGTGCCAGCAGCTCCGTGTGGACTAGCGGCACAGATACGCAGTATTTT.

This clone was seen a few times. The V call is TRBV23-1, the J call TRBJ2-7, with a weak D call TRBD1 (5 bases). TRBV23-1 is an ORF for which the function is uncertain. The CDR3 runs 18 residues. Trimming cost V 2 bases and J 2 bases, with 22 bases left between them. The CDR3 nucleotides read TGCGCCAGCAGTCAAAGTTCCCTGGGGCCAGAGGCTACCTACGAGCAGTACGTC. Translated: CASSQSSLGPEATYEQYV.

The V gene is TRBV11-2, the J gene TRBJ1-2; D call uncertain. The CDR3 is 15 amino acids. The germline gives CDR1 SGHAT, CDR2 FQNNGV. V lost 5 bases and J lost 4, with 17 bases in between. DNA of the CDR3: TGTGCCAGCAGCAATCGCTCGCCAAGTCTCTATGGCTACACCTTC. Translation gives CASSNRSPSLYGYTF. The full variable domain, in which reference TRBV11-2 and TRBJ1-2 provide the parts outside the CDR3, is EAGVAQSPRYKIIEKRQSVAFWCNPISGHATLYWYQQILGQGPKLLIQFQNNGVVDDSQLPKDRFSAERLKGVDSTLKIQPAKLEDSAVYLCASSNRSPSLYGYTFGSGTRLTVV.

This clone was counted a single time. The chain joins TRBV12-5 to TRBJ1-1; D unclear. This CDR3 has 13 residues. The V gene's germline CDR1 is LGHNT and CDR2 FRNRAP. V lost 7 bases and J lost 1, with 10 bases in between. The CDR3 reads CASALLGNTEAFF. The CDR3 DNA sequence: TGTGCTAGTGCCCTTCTCGGGAACACTGAAGCTTTCTTT.

A single count supports this clone. The chain carries TRBV29-1 and TRBJ2-5; unclear D gene. Trimming removed 6 bases from V and 1 base from J, with 12 bases in between. The CDR3 totals 13 residues. The V gene's germline CDR1 is SQVTM and CDR2 ANQGSEA. CDR3 sequence: CSVRRLFQETQYF. CDR3 DNA sequence: TGCAGCGTCCGTAGACTGTTCCAAGAGACCCAGTACTTC.

The chain has TRBV10-3 and TRBJ2-5; 10 bases are shared with TRBD1. This CDR3 contains 12 residues. Germline CDR1 is ENHRY and CDR2 is SYGVKD. The J segment lost 4 bases and the V segment lost 11 bases, leaving 4 bases of the junction unmatched. The DNA for the CDR3 is TGTGCCTCGAGGGACAGGGGAGAGACCCAGTACTTC. It translates to CASRDRGETQYF.

The chain uses TRBV6-6 and TRBJ2-3; tentatively, D is TRBD2 (5 bases). V shed 4 bases and J shed 6 bases, with 11 bases lying between them. Germline V gives CDR1 MNHNY, CDR2 SVGAGI (reference sequence). This CDR3 has 13 amino acids. The CDR3 region has the DNA TGTGCCAGCAGTTTCCCTCCGGGGGATACGCAGTATTTT. This translates into CASSFPPGDTQYF.

V is TRBV5-1 and J is TRBJ2-2, with D possibly being TRBD1 (6 bases). Trimming left V 0 bases short and J 1 base short, with 7 bases between. The CDR3 runs to 15 residues. Germline-derived CDR1 and CDR2 are SGHRS and YFSETQ. Here the CDR3 reads CASSLAGQNTGELFF. The CDR3 nucleotides read TGCGCCAGCAGCTTGGCGGGACAGAACACCGGGGAGCTGTTTTTT.

Only one count was recorded for this clone. The chain has TRBV29-1 and TRBJ2-5, with 16 bases that match TRBD2. Germline trimming cut 5 bases from V and 2 bases from J; bases unmatched to any gene: 8. Germline-derived CDR1 and CDR2 are SQVTM and ANQGSEA. CDR3 size: 17 residues. The CDR3: CSVPGTSGGARQETQYF. CDR3 sequence (DNA): TGCAGCGTTCCCGGGACTAGCGGGGGGGCCCGTCAAGAGACCCAGTACTTC.

V gene TRBV24-1 combines with J gene TRBJ2-2; TRBD2 matches 7 bases. V shed 4 bases, J shed 3 bases, and the junction held 13 bases outside the gene matches. The CDR3 is 18 amino acids. Germline CDR1 and CDR2: KGHDR and SFDVKD. The CDR3, as DNA: TGTGCCACCAGTGAGGGGGGAGGGTCTAGCGGATACACCGGGGAGCTGTTTTTT. Protein product: CATSEGGGSSGYTGELFF.

The chain links TRBV5-1 to TRBJ2-4, with 7 bases lining up with TRBD1. The junction had 5 bases not matched to a gene; V was cut back by 4 bases and J by 4 bases. The CDR3 loop spans 14 amino acids. Germline lookup yields CDR1 SGHRS and CDR2 YFSETQ. CDR3 in DNA: TGCGCCAGCAGCCCCTCCAGGGGGAAAAACATTCAGTACTTC. This gives the protein CASSPSRGKNIQYF.

The V and J genes are TRBV18 and TRBJ2-2; 8 bases match TRBD1. V gave up 2 bases and J gave up 3 bases; unmatched junction bases: 5. The CDR3 covers 16 residues. Germline CDR1 reads KGHSH; CDR2 reads LQKENI. CDR3 sequence reads: CASSPSGQGDTGELFF. Here the CDR3 DNA reads TGTGCCAGCTCACCATCCGGACAGGGTGACACCGGGGAGCTGTTTTTT.

The chain has TRBV24-1 and TRBJ2-5, with 7 bases that match TRBD2. CDR1 is KGHDR and CDR2 is SFDVKD in the germline V gene. V shed 3 bases and J 4 bases; nucleotides not matched to a gene: 7. The CDR3 is 15 residues long. CDR3 in amino acids: CATSDPSGVGETQYF. The CDR3 DNA is TGTGCCACCAGTGATCCCAGCGGGGTCGGAGAGACCCAGTACTTC.

The chain is built from TRBV28 and TRBJ1-2; tentatively, D is TRBD1 (6 bases). Trimming took 8 bases from V and 8 from J, leaving 24 bases between them. Germline CDR1 MDHEN, CDR2 SYDVKM. This CDR3 region has 15 residues. CDR3 DNA sequence: TGTGCCAGCGGCCACCCTCTCGATCCCACAGGGGGCTACACCTTC. Protein product: CASGHPLDPTGGYTF.

The chain combines TRBV4-1 with TRBJ2-5, with 8 nucleotides matching TRBD1. The CDR3 contains 15 residues. The V gene end was trimmed by 2 bases and the J gene end by 5 bases; junction bases not matched to a gene: 7. Germline lookup yields CDR1 MGHRA and CDR2 YSYEKL. CDR3 sequence reads: CASSQPTGARETQYF. In nucleotides, the CDR3 is TGCGCCAGCAGCCAACCGACAGGGGCGAGGGAGACCCAGTACTTC.